This T cell receptor (beta chain) comes out of a study of CD8+CD57+ T cells in acquired aplastic anemia. Study-level background: Mean DNA quantity obtained from sorted CD4+ and CD8+ cells was around 3.2 ug.

CDR3 and TCR beta VDJ profiling relied on a genomic DNA template. One entry per CDR3 protein results from TCRdb running MiXCR on the reads. Of 150,000 to 200,000 distinct CDR3 sequences listed, 45% to 50% are singletons. Sequenced patients had shown CD8+CD57+ cell expansion by flow cytometry. The diagnosis in all patients was severe acquired aplastic anemia. This CDR3 is 15 amino acids long. CDR1 is SGHKS, CDR2 YYEKEE, per germline (reference sequence). Trimming pared 4 bases from V and 7 bases from J, leaving 18 bases between. Points from the study as a whole: The number of CD8+ CDR3 sequences shared by patients and controls was twenty-nine.

This clonotype was observed at least ten times. The target antigen is unknown. The chain joins TRBV5-5 to TRBJ1-5, with D possibly matching TRBD1 (6 bases). This sequence was found in a human donor with aplastic anemia. The specimen was sorted CD4+, CD8+, or CD8+CD57+ T cells (not recorded which) from PBMCs. This chain's CDR3 is CASSLGTPEGQPQHF. Written as DNA, the CDR3 is TGTGCCAGCAGCCTGGGGACACCCGAGGGGCAGCCCCAGCATTTT.